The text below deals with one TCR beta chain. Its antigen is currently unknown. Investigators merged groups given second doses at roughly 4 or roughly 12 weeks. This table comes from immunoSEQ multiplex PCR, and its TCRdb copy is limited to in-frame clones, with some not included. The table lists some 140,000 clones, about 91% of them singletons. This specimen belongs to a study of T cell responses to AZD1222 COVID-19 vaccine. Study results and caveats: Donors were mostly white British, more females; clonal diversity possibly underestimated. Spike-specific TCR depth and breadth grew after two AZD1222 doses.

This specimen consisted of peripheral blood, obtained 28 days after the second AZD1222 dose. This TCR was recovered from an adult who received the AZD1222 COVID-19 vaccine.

Here the CDR3 reads CASSLLQVNTEAFF. The CDR3 DNA reads as TGTGCCAGCAGCTTGTTACAGGTCAACACTGAAGCTTTCTTT. This sequence joins TRBV5-4 and TRBJ1-1; possibly TRBD1 for D (5 bases). The V gene lost 1 base and the J gene lost 2 bases, with 9 bases spanning the gap. The germline gives CDR1 SGHNT, CDR2 YYREEE (reference sequence). CDR3 size: 14 residues.